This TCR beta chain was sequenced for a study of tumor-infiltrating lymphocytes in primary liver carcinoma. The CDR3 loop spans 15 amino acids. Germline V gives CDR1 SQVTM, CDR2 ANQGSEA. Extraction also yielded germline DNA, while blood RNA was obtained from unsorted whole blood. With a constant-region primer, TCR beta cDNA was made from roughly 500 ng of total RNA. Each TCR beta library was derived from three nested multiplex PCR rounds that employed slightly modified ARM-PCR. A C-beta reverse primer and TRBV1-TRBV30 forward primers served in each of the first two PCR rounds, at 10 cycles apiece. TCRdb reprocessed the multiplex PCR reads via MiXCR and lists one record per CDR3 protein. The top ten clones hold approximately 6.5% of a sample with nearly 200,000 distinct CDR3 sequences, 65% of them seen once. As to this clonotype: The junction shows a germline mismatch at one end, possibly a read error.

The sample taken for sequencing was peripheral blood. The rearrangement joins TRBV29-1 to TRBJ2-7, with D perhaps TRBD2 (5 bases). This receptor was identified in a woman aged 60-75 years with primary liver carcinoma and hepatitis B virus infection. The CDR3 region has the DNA TGCAGCGGAGTCTTGGCGGGCGCCGCCTCCAACGAGCTGTACTTC. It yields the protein CSGVLAGAASNELYF.